This is a list of T cell receptor beta chains from one sample in a study of T cells after posttransplantation cyclophosphamide. Clones were sequenced by immunoSEQ multiplex PCR, and TCRdb holds only the in-frame ones, with some missing. The table lists about 11,000 clones, approximately 80% of them singletons. Specimen: PBMCs, collected after allogeneic stem cell transplant with posttransplant cyclophosphamide. The source is a female patient aged 50-59 years who received an allogeneic stem cell transplant from a related donor, was CMV-positive, and had no GVHD. The graft donor may be the source of some T cells. Both conserved end residues are part of each CDR3. The D gene is left open where the match is weak. Clone size is given for some rows only: seen once, a few or many times, or a class if the clone is expanded.

clone_size	v_call	j_call	d_call	cdr3_nt	cdr3_aa
-	TRBV7-9	TRBJ2-6	-	TGTGCCAGCAGCTTAGTTCTAGCTGGGGCCAACGTCCTGACTTTC	CASSLVLAGANVLTF
-	TRBV7-9	TRBJ2-3	-	TGTGCCAGCAGCTCGGCGGGGGCGACAGATACGCAGTATTTT	CASSSAGATDTQYF
-	TRBV28	TRBJ2-3	TRBD2	TGTGCCAGCAGTTCAACGACTAGCGGGGGCACAGATACGCAGTATTTT	CASSSTTSGGTDTQYF
-	TRBV10-3	TRBJ2-1	TRBD2	TGTGCCATCAGTGAGACTAAGCGGGGGGGTCAGAATGAGCAGTTCTTC	CAISETKRGGQNEQFF
-	TRBV19	TRBJ1-2	TRBD1	TGTGCCAGTAGTATCATTTTCGGCCAGGGGGATGTTGGCTACACCTTC	CASSIIFGQGDVGYTF
-	TRBV27	TRBJ2-6	-	TGTGCCAGCAGTTTTGACAGGTACCCTGGGGCCAACGTCCTGACTTTC	CASSFDRYPGANVLTF
-	TRBV2	TRBJ2-3	-	TGTGCCAGCAGTAGGACAAGGCAGGCAGATACGCAGTATTTT	CASSRTRQADTQYF
-	TRBV7-3	TRBJ1-1	-	TGTGCCAGCAGCTTATCCTTGAACACTGAAGCTTTCTTT	CASSLSLNTEAFF
-	TRBV7-2	TRBJ1-3	TRBD1	TGTGCCAGCAGCTTAGCCCGGACAGGATATTCTGGAAACACCATATATTTT	CASSLARTGYSGNTIYF
few	TRBV5-8	TRBJ1-5	-	TGTGCCAGCACCCCACGAGGCGCGGAGCCCCAGCATTTT	CASTPRGAEPQHF
few	TRBV7-2	TRBJ2-3	TRBD2	TGTGCCAGCAGCTTAATATCCAGCGGGGGTAGCACAGATACGCAGTATTTT	CASSLISSGGSTDTQYF
-	TRBV7-2	TRBJ1-1	-	TGTGCCAGCAGCTTAGGACCAGGGGACACTGAAGCTTTCTTT	CASSLGPGDTEAFF
-	TRBV6-1	TRBJ2-3	TRBD2	TGTGCCGCCACTAGCGCGGGGCACCACACAGATACGCAGTATTTT	CAATSAGHHTDTQYF
-	TRBV7-9	TRBJ2-7	-	TGTGCCAGCAGCTTAGCAGGGGGATACGAGCAGTACTTC	CASSLAGGYEQYF
-	TRBV11-1	TRBJ2-5	TRBD1	TGTGCCAGCAGCCCAGACTATGGACAGGGAGAAGAGACCCAGTACTTC	CASSPDYGQGEETQYF
-	TRBV7-9	TRBJ2-3	-	TGTGCCAGCAGCTTAACGTCGGGTAGAGATACGCAGTATTTT	CASSLTSGRDTQYF
-	TRBV2	TRBJ1-2	-	TGTGCCAGCAGCACAGGGCCCTTTTATGGCTACACCTTC	CASSTGPFYGYTF
-	TRBV2	TRBJ1-2	TRBD1	TGTGCCAGCAGTACAGGGGAGAGCTATGGCTACACCTTC	CASSTGESYGYTF
-	TRBV7-3	TRBJ2-6	TRBD1	TGTGCCAGCAGCCCGACAGGGTCTGGGGCCAACGTCCTGACTTTC	CASSPTGSGANVLTF
-	TRBV19	TRBJ2-3	-	TGTGCCAGTAGTTCTCAGGTTAGCACAGATACGCAGTATTTT	CASSSQVSTDTQYF
-	TRBV5-5	TRBJ2-5	TRBD2	TGTGCCAGCAGCCTTACTAGCGGGGGGGCGAGAGAGACCCAGTACTTC	CASSLTSGGARETQYF
-	TRBV30	TRBJ1-2	TRBD1	TGTGCCTGGAGTTCAACAGGGGTCGGTGGCTACACCTTC	CAWSSTGVGGYTF
-	TRBV6-1	TRBJ1-1	-	TGTGCCAGCAGTCCTTCCGAGGGGGTGAACACTGAAGCTTTCTTT	CASSPSEGVNTEAFF
-	TRBV4-3	TRBJ2-7	-	TGCGCCAGCAGCCAAGACGGAAAGAGACTGGCGCCCTACGAGCAGTACTTC	CASSQDGKRLAPYEQYF
-	TRBV19	TRBJ2-3	-	TGTGCCAGTAGTGAACAGATGTTCGTTAGCACAGATACGCAGTATTTT	CASSEQMFVSTDTQYF
-	TRBV7-9	TRBJ1-2	TRBD1	TGTGCCAGCAGCAACTACAGGGGGCGGGATGGCTACACCTTC	CASSNYRGRDGYTF
-	TRBV6-1	TRBJ1-2	TRBD1	TGTGCCAGCAGTGAAGCTACAGGACAGGGGATGGGTGGCTACACCTTC	CASSEATGQGMGGYTF
-	TRBV5-1	TRBJ2-7	TRBD2	TGCGCCAGCAGCCCTGCCCCTAGCGGGGGGACCTACGAGCAGTACTTC	CASSPAPSGGTYEQYF
-	TRBV30	TRBJ2-7	-	TGTGCCTGGAGTGTACAGGATCGGCCCTACGAGCAGTACTTC	CAWSVQDRPYEQYF
-	TRBV7-6	TRBJ2-5	TRBD2	TGTGCCAGCAGCTGGGGGACTACGTCCGGAGAGACCCAGTACTTC	CASSWGTTSGETQYF
-	TRBV28	TRBJ2-4	TRBD1	TGTGCCAGCAGTAACGGGACAGGAGGGGGTAAAAACATTCAGTACTTC	CASSNGTGGGKNIQYF
-	TRBV7-6	TRBJ2-3	-	TGTGCCAGCGCAATAGTCTTCGCAGATACGCAGTATTTT	CASAIVFADTQYF
-	TRBV19	TRBJ2-2	-	TGTGCCAGTAGTATAGCCCGAGCCGGGGAGCTGTTTTTT	CASSIARAGELFF
-	TRBV28	TRBJ1-3	-	TGTGCCAGCACCCTCGGGGGGACTGGAAACACCATATATTTT	CASTLGGTGNTIYF
-	TRBV19	TRBJ2-6	TRBD1	TGTGCCAGTTCTTACAGGGGCTTTAGCTCTGGGGCCAACGTCCTGACTTTC	CASSYRGFSSGANVLTF